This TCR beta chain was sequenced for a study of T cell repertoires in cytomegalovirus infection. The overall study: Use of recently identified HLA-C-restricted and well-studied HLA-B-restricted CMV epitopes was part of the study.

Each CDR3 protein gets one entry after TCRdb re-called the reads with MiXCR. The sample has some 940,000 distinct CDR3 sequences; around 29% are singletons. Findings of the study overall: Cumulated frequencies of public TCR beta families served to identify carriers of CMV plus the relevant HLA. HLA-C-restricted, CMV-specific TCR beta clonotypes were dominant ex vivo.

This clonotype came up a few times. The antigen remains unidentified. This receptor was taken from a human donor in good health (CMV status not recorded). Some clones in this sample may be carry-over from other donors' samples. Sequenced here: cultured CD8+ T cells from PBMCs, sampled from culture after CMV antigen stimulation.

Written as DNA, the CDR3 is TGTGCCAGCAGCCCCCGGGGGTGGACAGGGGGAGTGAACACTGAAGCTTTCTTT. It encodes CASSPRGWTGGVNTEAFF. The chain combines TRBV7-9 with TRBJ1-1; 10 nucleotides agree with TRBD1. This CDR3 has 18 amino acids. Germline lookup yields CDR1 SEHNR and CDR2 FQNEAQ (reference sequence). The trim removed 5 bases at V and 0 bases at J, leaving 12 bases unmatched.